What follows is one T cell receptor beta chain and its context. Its specificity is not known. The V gene's germline CDR1 is KGHSH and CDR2 LQKENI. The CDR3 totals 17 residues. Deletions cut 0 bases from V and 2 bases from J, with 15 bases between. Profiling relied on immunoSEQ multiplex PCR, and the TCRdb table lists in-frame clones only, not all of them. The sample carries tens of thousands of clones, around 75% recorded once. Pools of viral peptides were used by the ViraFEST assay to expand antigen-specific CD4+ T cells ahead of sequencing. Researchers isolated CD4+ T cells once approximately eleven days of culture had elapsed. The source of the sample is a study of vaccination effects on CD4 cells after COVID-19. Overall study findings and caveats: The study found marked clonal contraction of infection- and vaccine-induced clones late after vaccination.

The chain employs TRBV18 and TRBJ2-3; D is unresolved. The TCR was taken from a human donor who received a COVID-19 vaccine. The material was CD4+ T cells from PBMCs cultured with HCoV-229E spike peptides, obtained before COVID-19 vaccination. This CDR3 is CASSPPNKRASTDTQYF. In DNA form, the CDR3 reads TGTGCCAGCTCACCACCGAATAAAAGAGCCTCCACAGATACGCAGTATTTT.